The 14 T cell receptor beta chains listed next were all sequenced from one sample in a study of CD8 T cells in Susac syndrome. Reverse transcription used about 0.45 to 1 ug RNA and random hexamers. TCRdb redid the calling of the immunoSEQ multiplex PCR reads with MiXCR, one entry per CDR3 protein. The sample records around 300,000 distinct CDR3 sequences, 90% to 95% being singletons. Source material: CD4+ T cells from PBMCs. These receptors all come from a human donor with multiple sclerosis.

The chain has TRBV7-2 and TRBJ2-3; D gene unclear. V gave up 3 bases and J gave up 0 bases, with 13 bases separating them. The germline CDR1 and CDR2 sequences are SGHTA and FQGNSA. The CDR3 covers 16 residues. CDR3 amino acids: CASSFRRPPSTDTQYF. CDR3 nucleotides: TGTGCCAGCAGCTTTCGCCGACCGCCTAGCACAGATACGCAGTATTTT.

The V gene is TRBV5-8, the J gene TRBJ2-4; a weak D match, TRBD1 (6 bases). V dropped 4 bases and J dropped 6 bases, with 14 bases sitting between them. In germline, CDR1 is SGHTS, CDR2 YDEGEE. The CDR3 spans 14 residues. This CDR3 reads CASSPGTWGNIQYF. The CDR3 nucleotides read TGTGCCAGCAGCCCCGGGACATGGGGAAACATTCAGTACTTC.

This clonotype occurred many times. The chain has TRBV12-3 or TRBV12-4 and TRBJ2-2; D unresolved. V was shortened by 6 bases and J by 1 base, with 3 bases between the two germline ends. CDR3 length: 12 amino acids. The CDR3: CASSLNTGELFF. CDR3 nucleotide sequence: TGTGCCAGCAGCTTGAACACCGGGGAGCTGTTTTTT.

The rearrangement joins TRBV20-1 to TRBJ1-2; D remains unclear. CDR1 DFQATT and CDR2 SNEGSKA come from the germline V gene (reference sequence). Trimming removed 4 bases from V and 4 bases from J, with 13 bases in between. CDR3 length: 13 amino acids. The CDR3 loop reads CSATPRSGYGYTF. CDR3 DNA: TGCAGTGCTACCCCTCGGAGCGGCTATGGCTACACCTTC.

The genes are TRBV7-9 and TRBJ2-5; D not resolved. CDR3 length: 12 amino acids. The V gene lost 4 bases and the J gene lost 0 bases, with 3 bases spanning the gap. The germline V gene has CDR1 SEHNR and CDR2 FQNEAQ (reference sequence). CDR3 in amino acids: CASSWNQETQYF. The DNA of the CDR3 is TGTGCCAGCAGCTGGAACCAAGAGACCCAGTACTTC. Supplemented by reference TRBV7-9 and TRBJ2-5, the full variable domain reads DTGVSQNPRHKITKRGQNVTFRCDPISEHNRLYWYRQTLGQGPEFLTYFQNEAQLEKSRLLSDRFSAERPKGSFSTLEIQRTEQGDSAMYLCASSWNQETQYFGPGTRLLVL.

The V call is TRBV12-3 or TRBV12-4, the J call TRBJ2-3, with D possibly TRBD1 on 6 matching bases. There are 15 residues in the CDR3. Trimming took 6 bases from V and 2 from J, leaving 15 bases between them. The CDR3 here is CASSPGDISTDTQYF. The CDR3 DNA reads TGTGCCAGCAGCCCCGGGGACATCTCCACAGATACGCAGTATTTT.

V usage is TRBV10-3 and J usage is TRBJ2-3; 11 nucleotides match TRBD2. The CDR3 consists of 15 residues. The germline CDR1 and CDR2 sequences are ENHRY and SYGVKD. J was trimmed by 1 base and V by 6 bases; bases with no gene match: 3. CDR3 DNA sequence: TGTGCCATCAGCGCTAGCGGGGGGCGCACAGATACGCAGTATTTT. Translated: CAISASGGRTDTQYF.

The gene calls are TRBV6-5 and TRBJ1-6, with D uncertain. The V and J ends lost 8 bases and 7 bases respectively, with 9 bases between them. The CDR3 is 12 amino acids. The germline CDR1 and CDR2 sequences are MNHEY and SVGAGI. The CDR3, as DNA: TGTGCCAGCGGGTCTTGGAATTCACCCCTCCACTTT. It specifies CASGSWNSPLHF.

The CDR3 DNA is TGCAGCGTTGTAGGGGGACAGACAGATACGCAGTATTTT. Amino acid sequence: CSVVGGQTDTQYF. This sequence joins TRBV29-1 and TRBJ2-3; 7 positions agree with TRBD1. After removal of 4 bases from V and 3 bases from J, the junction contained 4 bases not matched to a gene. The germline CDR1 and CDR2 sequences are SQVTM and ANQGSEA. This CDR3 has 13 residues.

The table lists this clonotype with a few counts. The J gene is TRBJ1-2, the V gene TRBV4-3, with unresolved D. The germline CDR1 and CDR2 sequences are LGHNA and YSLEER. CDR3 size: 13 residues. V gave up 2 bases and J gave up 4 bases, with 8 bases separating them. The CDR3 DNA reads TGCGCCAGCAGCCAAATGGGATTCTATGGCTACACCTTC. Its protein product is CASSQMGFYGYTF.

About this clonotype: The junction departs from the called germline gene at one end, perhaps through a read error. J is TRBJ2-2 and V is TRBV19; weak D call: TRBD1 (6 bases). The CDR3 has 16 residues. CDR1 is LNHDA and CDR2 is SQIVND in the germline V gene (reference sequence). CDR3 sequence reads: CASKTGAIANTGELFF. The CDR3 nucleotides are TGTGCGAGTAAGACAGGAGCAATCGCGAACACCGGGGAGCTGTTTTTT. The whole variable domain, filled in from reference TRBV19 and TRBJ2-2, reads DGGITQSPKYLFRKEGQNVTLSCEQNLNHDAMYWYRQDPGQGLRLIYYSQIVNDFQKGDIAEGYSVSREKKESFPLTVTSAQKNPTAFYLCASKTGAIANTGELFFGEGSRLTVL.

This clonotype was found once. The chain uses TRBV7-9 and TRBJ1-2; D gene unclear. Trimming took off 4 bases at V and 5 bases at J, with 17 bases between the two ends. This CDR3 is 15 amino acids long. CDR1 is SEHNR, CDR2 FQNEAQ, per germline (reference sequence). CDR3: CASSSYRGGRYGYTF. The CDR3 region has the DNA TGTGCCAGCAGCTCGTACCGGGGAGGGAGGTATGGCTACACCTTC.

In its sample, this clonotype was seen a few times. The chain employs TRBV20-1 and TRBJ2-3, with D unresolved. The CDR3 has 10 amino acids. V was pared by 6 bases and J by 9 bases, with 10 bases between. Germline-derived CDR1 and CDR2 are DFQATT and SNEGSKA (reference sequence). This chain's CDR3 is CSAAKGTQYF. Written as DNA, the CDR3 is TGCAGTGCCGCTAAAGGGACGCAGTATTTT.

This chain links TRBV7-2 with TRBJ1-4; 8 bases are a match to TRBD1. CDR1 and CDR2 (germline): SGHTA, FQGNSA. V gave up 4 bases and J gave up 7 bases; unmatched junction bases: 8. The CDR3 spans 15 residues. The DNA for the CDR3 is TGTGCCAGCAGCTCTCACGGACAGGGAGGTGAAAAACTGTTTTTT. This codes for CASSSHGQGGEKLFF.